The 2 T cell receptor beta chains below all came from one sample that was sequenced in a study of vaccination effects on CD4 cells after COVID-19. No antigen has been assigned to these receptors. The protocol was immunoSEQ multiplex PCR, while the TCRdb copy is restricted to in-frame clones and leaves out a portion. The table lists 70,000 to 95,000 clones, 60% to 85% of them singletons, with 0.85% to 1.3% in the top ten. Viral peptide pools were used in the ViraFEST assay to expand antigen-specific CD4+ T cells, and sequencing came afterward. CD4+ T cells were isolated after less than 13 days of culture. Each participant was given two doses of one vaccine (BNT162b2 or mRNA-1273). Source: CD4+ T cells from PBMCs cultured with HCoV-OC43 spike peptides, taken after COVID-19 vaccination. Subset noted: HCoV-OC43 spike overlapping peptide pool stimulation. The receptor set was obtained from a human donor who received a COVID-19 vaccine.

The rearrangement links TRBV30 to TRBJ2-5; D ambiguous. V dropped 2 bases and J dropped 4 bases, with 8 bases sitting between them. The CDR3 runs 12 residues. Germline values: CDR1 GTSNPN, CDR2 SVGIG (reference sequence). The CDR3 loop reads CAWSPGPETQYF. The DNA of the CDR3 is TGTGCCTGGAGTCCCGGGCCAGAGACCCAGTACTTC.

J is TRBJ2-2 and V is TRBV19; D unclear. The CDR3 totals 12 residues. Germline CDR1 LNHDA, CDR2 SQIVND (reference sequence). Trimming cost V 1 base and J 5 bases, with 2 bases left between them. DNA of the CDR3: TGTGCCAGTAGTATAGGTACCGGGGAGCTGTTTTTT. This codes for CASSIGTGELFF.